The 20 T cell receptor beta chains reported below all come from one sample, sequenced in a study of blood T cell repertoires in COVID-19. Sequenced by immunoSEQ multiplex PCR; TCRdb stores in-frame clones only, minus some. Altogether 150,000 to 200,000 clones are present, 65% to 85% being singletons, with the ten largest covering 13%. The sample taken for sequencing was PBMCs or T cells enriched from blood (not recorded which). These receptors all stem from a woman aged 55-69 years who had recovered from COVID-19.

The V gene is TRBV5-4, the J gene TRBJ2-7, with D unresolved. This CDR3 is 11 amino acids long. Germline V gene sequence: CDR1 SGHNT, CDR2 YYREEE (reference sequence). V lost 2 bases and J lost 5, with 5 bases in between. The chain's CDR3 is CASSFKNEQYF. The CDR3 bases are TGTGCCAGCAGCTTTAAAAACGAGCAGTACTTC.

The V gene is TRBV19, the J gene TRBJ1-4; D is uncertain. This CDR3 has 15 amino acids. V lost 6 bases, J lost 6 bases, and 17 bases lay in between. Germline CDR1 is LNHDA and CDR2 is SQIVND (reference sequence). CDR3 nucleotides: TGTGCCAGTAGCGCCACCGGGAGTCCTTATGAAAAACTGTTTTTT. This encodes CASSATGSPYEKLFF.

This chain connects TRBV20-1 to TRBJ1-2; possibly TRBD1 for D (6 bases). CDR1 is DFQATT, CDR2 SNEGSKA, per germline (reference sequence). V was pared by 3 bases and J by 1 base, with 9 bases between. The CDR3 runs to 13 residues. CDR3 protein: CSASQGFNYGYTF. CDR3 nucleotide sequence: TGCAGTGCTAGTCAGGGGTTTAACTATGGCTACACCTTC.

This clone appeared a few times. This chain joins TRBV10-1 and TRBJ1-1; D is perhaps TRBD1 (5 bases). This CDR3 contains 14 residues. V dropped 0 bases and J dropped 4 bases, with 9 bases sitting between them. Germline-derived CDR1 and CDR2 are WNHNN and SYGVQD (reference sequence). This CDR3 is CASSESTDGTEAFF. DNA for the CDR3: TGCGCCAGCAGTGAGTCGACAGACGGCACTGAAGCTTTCTTT.

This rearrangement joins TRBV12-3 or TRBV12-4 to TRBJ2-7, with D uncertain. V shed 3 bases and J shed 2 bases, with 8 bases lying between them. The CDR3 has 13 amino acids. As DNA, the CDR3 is TGTGCCAGCAGTTTGGCGGTCCCCTACGAGCAGTACTTC. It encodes CASSLAVPYEQYF.

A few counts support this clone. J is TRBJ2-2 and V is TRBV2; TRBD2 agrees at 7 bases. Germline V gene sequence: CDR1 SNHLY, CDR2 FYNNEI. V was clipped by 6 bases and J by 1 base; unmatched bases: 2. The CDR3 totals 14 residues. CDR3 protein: CASRGGVNTGELFF. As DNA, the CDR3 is TGTGCCAGCAGGGGAGGGGTGAACACCGGGGAGCTGTTTTTT.

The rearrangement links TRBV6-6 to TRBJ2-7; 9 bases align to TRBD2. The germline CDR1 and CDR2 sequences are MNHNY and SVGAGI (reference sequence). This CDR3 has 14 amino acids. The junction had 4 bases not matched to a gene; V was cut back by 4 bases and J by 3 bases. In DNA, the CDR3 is TGTGCCAGCAGTTTGACTAGCGGTAACTACGAGCAGTACTTC. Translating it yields CASSLTSGNYEQYF.

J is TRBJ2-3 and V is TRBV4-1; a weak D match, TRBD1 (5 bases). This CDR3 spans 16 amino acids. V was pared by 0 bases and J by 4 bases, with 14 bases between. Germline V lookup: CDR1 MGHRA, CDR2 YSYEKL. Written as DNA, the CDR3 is TGCGCCAGCAGCCAAGAGGCCAGGGTTCCACCAGATACGCAGTATTTT. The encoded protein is CASSQEARVPPDTQYF.

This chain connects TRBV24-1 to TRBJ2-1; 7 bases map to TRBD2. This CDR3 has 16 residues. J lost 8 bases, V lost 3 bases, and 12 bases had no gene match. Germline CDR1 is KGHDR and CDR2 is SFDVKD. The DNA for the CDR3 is TGTGCCACCAGTGATCCCGGGGGGACCGGCGGAGATGAGCAGTTCTTC. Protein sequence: CATSDPGGTGGDEQFF.

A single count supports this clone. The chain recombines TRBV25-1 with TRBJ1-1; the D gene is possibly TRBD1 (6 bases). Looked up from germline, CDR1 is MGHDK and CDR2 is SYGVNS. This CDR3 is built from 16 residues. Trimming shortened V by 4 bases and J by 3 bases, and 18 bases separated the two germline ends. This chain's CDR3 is CASSAQGGRPDTEAFF. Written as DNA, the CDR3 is TGTGCCAGCAGTGCCCAAGGGGGACGCCCGGACACTGAAGCTTTCTTT.

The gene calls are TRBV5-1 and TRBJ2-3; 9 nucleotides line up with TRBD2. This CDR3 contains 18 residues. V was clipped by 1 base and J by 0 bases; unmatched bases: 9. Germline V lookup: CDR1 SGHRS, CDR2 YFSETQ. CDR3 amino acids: CASSLRLAGTMSTDTQYF. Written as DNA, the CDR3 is TGCGCCAGCAGCTTGAGGCTAGCGGGAACGATGAGCACAGATACGCAGTATTTT. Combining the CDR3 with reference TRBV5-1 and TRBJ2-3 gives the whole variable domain KAGVTQTPRYLIKTRGQQVTLSCSPISGHRSVSWYQQTPGQGLQFLFEYFSETQRNKGNFPGRFSGRQFSNSRSEMNVSTLELGDSALYLCASSLRLAGTMSTDTQYFGPGTRLTVL.

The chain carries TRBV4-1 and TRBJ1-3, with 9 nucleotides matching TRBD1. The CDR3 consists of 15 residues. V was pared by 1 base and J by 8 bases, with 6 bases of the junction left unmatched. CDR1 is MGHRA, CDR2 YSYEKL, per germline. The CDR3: CASSQAMGQGHTIYF. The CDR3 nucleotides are TGCGCCAGCAGCCAAGCTATGGGACAGGGTCACACCATATATTTT.

In nucleotides, the CDR3 is TGCGCCAGCAGCGAGGGACTGAGCTCTGGAAACACCATATATTTT. Its translation: CASSEGLSSGNTIYF. The chain uses TRBV5-1 and TRBJ1-3; D may be TRBD1 (5 bases). Trimming removed 4 bases from V and 0 bases from J, with 11 bases in between. CDR3 length: 15 residues. Germline V CDR1 and CDR2: SGHRS, YFSETQ.

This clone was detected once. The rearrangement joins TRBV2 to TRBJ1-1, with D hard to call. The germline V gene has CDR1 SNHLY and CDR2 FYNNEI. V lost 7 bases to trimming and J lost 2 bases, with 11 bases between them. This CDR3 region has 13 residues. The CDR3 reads CASTTEANTEAFF. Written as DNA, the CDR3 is TGTGCCAGCACCACGGAGGCTAACACTGAAGCTTTCTTT.

The CDR3 nucleotides are TGTGCCAGCAGCCCCTCGAGACACGCATACTACGAGCAGTACTTC. Encoded protein: CASSPSRHAYYEQYF. V gene TRBV3-1 (or the pseudogene TRBV3-2) combines with J gene TRBJ2-7, with D hard to call. The CDR3 sequence is 15 residues long. The germline CDR1 and CDR2 sequences are LGHDT and YNNKEL (reference sequence). The V end lost 4 bases, the J end lost 3 bases, and 16 bases lay between the germline ends.

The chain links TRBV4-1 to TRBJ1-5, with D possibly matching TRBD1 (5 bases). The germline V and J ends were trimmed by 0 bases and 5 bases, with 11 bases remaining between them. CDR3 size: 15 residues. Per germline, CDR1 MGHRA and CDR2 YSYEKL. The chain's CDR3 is CASSQDLFRDQPQHF. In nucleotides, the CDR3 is TGCGCCAGCAGCCAAGATCTCTTCAGGGATCAGCCCCAGCATTTT.

Written as DNA, the CDR3 is TGTGCCAGCAGTTTTCTGACTAGCGGCTACTACAATGAGCAGTTCTTC. Its protein is CASSFLTSGYYNEQFF. This chain links TRBV27 with TRBJ2-1, with 9 bases lining up with TRBD2. Per germline, CDR1 MNHEY and CDR2 SMNVEV (reference sequence). CDR3 length: 16 amino acids. J gave up 3 bases and V 3 bases, and 6 bases lay outside the gene matches.

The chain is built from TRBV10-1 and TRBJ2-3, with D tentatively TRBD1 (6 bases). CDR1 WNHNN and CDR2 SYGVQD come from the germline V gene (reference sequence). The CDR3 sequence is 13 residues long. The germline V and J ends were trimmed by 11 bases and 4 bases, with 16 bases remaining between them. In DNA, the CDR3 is TGCGCCGGGGGCCTCCCTGGTCCAGATACGCAGTATTTT. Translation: CAGGLPGPDTQYF.

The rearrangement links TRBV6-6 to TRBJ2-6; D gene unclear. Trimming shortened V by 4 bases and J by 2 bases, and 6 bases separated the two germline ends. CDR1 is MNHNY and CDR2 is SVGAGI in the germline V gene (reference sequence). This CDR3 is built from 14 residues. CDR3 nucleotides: TGTGCCAGCAGTTTAGTGGCTGGGGCCAACGTCCTGACTTTC. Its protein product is CASSLVAGANVLTF.

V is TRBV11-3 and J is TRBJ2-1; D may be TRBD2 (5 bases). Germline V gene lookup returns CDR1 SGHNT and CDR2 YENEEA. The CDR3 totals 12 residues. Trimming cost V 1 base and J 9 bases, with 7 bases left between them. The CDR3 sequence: CASSLGGSEQFF. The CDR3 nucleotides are TGTGCCAGCAGCTTAGGAGGGAGTGAGCAGTTCTTC.